This record covers a single TCR beta chain. This specimen belongs to a study of PD-L1 blockade in urothelial cancer. Overall study context: Males with urothelial cancer arising in the bladder constituted twenty-five of the 29 patients. Patients' prior chemotherapy regimens numbered 0 to 3. Reported median T cell count for blood samples was over 110,000.

Time point reported: peripheral blood 6 weeks after treatment start. Assay: immunoSEQ multiplex PCR; the TCRdb copy retains only in-frame clones and omits some. The table lists 15,000 to 20,000 clones, over 75% of them singletons. CDR3 length equals 15 residues. The V and J ends lost 2 bases and 3 bases, in that order; junction bases with no gene match: 4. The germline V gene has CDR1 SGHTS and CDR2 YDEGEE. This specimen was PBMCs, taken around atezolizumab (anti-PD-L1) treatment. This chain joins TRBV5-8 and TRBJ1-1; 10 bases align to TRBD1. This clonotype was obtained from a man over 45 with urothelial cancer. CDR3 sequence reads: CASSFDGTGDTEAFF. For the CDR3, the DNA is TGTGCCAGCAGCTTTGATGGGACAGGGGACACTGAAGCTTTCTTT.